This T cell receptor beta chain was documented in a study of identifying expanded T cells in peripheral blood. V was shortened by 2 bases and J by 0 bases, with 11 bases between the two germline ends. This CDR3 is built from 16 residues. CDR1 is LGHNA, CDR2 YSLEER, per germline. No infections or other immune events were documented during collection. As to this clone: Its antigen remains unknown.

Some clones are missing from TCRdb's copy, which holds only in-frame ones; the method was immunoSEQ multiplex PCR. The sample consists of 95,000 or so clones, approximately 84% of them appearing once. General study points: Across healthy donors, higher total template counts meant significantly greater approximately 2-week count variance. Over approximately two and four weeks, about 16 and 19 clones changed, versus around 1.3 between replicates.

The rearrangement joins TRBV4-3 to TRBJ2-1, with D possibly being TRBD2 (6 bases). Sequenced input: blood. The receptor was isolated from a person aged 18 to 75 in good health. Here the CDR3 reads CASSQIGGSSYNEQFF. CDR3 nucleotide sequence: TGCGCCAGCAGCCAAATCGGGGGTAGCTCCTACAATGAGCAGTTCTTC.